This is a list of T cell receptor beta chains from one sample in a study of T-cell reconstitution after alpha-beta-depleted transplantation in children. TCRdb processed the PCR reads anew with MiXCR; each CDR3 protein has one entry. This table holds some 550,000 distinct CDR3 sequences, under 30% found once. Sequences were derived from PBMCs, mostly from graft donor cells, sampled 360 days after TCRalphabeta/CD19-depleted stem cell transplant. These receptors came from a boy in the first two years of life who had a stem cell transplant for acute myeloid leukemia, so the T cells may come from the graft donor. The CDR3 runs from the conserved cysteine through the conserved F or W. The D gene is left open where the match is weak. Only some rows state a clone size, as once, few, many or a class for expanded clones.

j_gene | v_gene | d_gene | abundance | CDR3aa | CDR3nt
TRBJ1-5 | TRBV12-3/TRBV12-4 | - | many | CASSFGQVVSQPQHF | TGTGCCAGCAGTTTTGGGCAGGTAGTGAGTCAGCCCCAGCATTTT
TRBJ2-6 | TRBV20-1 | - | few | CSANLGAGANVLTF | TGCAGTGCTAATTTGGGAGCTGGGGCCAACGTCCTGACTTTC
TRBJ1-1 | TRBV29-1 | - | few | CSVKDADEAFF | TGCAGCGTTAAGGACGCAGATGAAGCTTTCTTT
TRBJ2-5 | TRBV29-1 | - | many | CSVVGEQETQYF | TGCAGCGTTGTTGGCGAGCAAGAGACCCAGTACTTC
TRBJ1-1 | TRBV12-3/TRBV12-4 | - | - | CASRLAPFDSGANTEAFF | TGTGCCAGCAGGTTAGCCCCATTTGATTCGGGGGCTAACACTGAAGCTTTCTTT
TRBJ1-4 | TRBV12-3/TRBV12-4 | - | many | CASSFYEKLFF | TGTGCCAGCAGTTTTTACGAAAAACTGTTTTTT
TRBJ2-1 | TRBV4-1 | TRBD2 | few | CASSQDPATKRGGLGNEQFF | TGCGCCAGCAGCCAAGATCCGGCTACGAAGCGGGGGGGCCTAGGGAATGAGCAGTTCTTC
TRBJ2-7 | TRBV6-5 | TRBD2 | few | CASSSTFVTSGVSYEQYF | TGTGCCAGCAGTTCCACTTTTGTCACTAGCGGGGTTTCCTACGAGCAGTACTTC
TRBJ1-1 | TRBV20-1 | - | few | CSARDHGAVGTEAFF | TGCAGTGCTAGAGATCATGGGGCGGTGGGCACTGAAGCTTTCTTT
TRBJ2-3 | TRBV12-3/TRBV12-4 | TRBD2 | - | CASSLQPSGGRNTQYF | TGTGCCAGCAGTTTACAGCCTAGCGGGGGTAGGAATACGCAGTATTTT
TRBJ2-3 | TRBV20-1 | TRBD2 | few | CSAGKAGGETDTQYF | TGCAGTGCTGGAAAAGCGGGGGGAGAGACAGATACGCAGTATTTT
TRBJ2-7 | TRBV11-2 | - | - | CASSPLGSSYEQYF | TGTGCCAGCAGCCCCCTGGGTAGCTCCTACGAGCAGTACTTC
TRBJ2-5 | TRBV13 | TRBD2 | - | CASSNTSGETQYF | TGTGCCAGCAGCAATACTAGCGGGGAGACCCAGTACTTC
TRBJ2-4 | TRBV28 | TRBD1 | - | CASSFLDREKNIQYF | TGTGCCAGCAGTTTCCTCGACAGGGAGAAAAACATTCAGTACTTC
TRBJ2-3 | TRBV20-1 | TRBD2 | few | CSAFLAGATVSTDTQYF | TGCAGTGCGTTTCTAGCGGGGGCGACGGTTAGCACAGATACGCAGTATTTT
TRBJ2-4 | TRBV29-1 | TRBD1 | few | CSAGRVGDSEAF | TGCAGCGCCGGGCGGGTAGGGGACAGTGAGGCCTTC